This record concerns one TCR beta chain sequence. Its antigen is undetermined. This sample also contains other DNA sequences that code for the same CDR3. The V end was cut by 3 bases, the J end by 6 bases, with 9 bases between. CDR1 is SGHDT and CDR2 is YYEEEE in the germline V gene. The CDR3 is 12 amino acids. Assay: immunoSEQ multiplex PCR; the TCRdb copy retains only in-frame clones and omits some. The data contain a few million clones, nearly 97% of them singletons. This entry belongs to a study of shared clonotypes between healthy human individuals. About the research overall: Each donor's CD8 memory used one plate, CD8 naive two, each CD4 subset three.

Overall study results and limits: Shared clonotypes: about 5.3% naive CD4, under 4% naive CD8, roughly 2.2% memory CD4, approximately 0.37% memory CD8.

The sequence was obtained from a man between 18 and 29 years old in good health. The J gene is TRBJ1-2, the V gene TRBV5-6; D gene unclear. The source material was naive CD4+ T cells sorted from blood. As to subset: CD45RA+ positively selected. The CDR3 reads CASSSGRNGYTF. The CDR3 nucleotides read TGTGCCAGCAGCTCCGGACGCAATGGCTACACCTTC.